The entry that follows covers one TCR beta chain sequence. Its antigen is still unknown. The sample originates from a study of OX40 agonist ivuxolimab in advanced cancers. General study results and limits: Clonal expansion by week 6 occurred in CD4+ and CD8+ blood T cells (at 0.1 to 3.0 mg/kg). Researchers report that CD8+ T cells had, on average, more expanded clones than CD4+.

The table came from immunoSEQ multiplex PCR; TCRdb's copy has only in-frame clones and leaves some out. Of 85,000 to 95,000 clones in the sample, about 91% were seen once. Germline V gene data show CDR1 as DFQATT and CDR2 as SNEGSKA (reference sequence). V was shortened by 6 bases and J by 6 bases, with 9 bases between the two germline ends. This CDR3 is 11 amino acids long. The sample was CD4+ or CD8+ T cells sorted from blood, taken in a trial of the OX40 agonist ivuxolimab. The genes are TRBV20-1 and TRBJ2-1, with a weak D call TRBD2 (5 bases). The source is an adult with an advanced solid tumor such as melanoma, head and neck, liver or kidney cancer. In DNA form, the CDR3 reads TGCAGTGCGCCAACTAGCAATGAGCAGTTCTTC. This encodes CSAPTSNEQFF.